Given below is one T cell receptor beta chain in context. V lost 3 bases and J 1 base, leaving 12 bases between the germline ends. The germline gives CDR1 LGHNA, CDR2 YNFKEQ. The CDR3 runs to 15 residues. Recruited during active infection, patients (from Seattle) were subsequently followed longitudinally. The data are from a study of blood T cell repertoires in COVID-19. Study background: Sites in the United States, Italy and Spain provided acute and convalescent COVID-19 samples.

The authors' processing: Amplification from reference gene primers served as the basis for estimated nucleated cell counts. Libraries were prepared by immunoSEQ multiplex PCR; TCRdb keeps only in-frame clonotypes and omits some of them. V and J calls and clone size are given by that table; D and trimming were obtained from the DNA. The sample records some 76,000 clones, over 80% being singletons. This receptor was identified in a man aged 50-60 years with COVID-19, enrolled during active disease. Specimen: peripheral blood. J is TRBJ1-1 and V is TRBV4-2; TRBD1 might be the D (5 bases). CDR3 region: CASSQEGQTNTEAFF. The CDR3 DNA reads TGTGCCAGCAGCCAGGAGGGGCAAACGAACACTGAAGCTTTCTTT.